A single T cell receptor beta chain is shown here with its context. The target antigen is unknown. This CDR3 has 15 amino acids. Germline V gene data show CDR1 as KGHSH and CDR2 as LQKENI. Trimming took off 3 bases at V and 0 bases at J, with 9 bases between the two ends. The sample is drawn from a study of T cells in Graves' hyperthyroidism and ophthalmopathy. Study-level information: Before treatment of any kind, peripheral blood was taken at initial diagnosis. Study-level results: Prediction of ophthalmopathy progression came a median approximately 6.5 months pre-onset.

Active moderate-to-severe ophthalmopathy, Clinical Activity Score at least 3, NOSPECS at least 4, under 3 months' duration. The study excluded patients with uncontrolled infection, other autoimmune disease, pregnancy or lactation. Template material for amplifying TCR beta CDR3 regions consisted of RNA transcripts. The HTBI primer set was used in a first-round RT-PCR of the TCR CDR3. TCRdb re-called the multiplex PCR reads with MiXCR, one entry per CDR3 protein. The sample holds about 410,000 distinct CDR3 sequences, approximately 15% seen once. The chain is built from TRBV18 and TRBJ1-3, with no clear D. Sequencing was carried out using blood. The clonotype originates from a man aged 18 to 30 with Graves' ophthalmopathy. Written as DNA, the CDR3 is TGTGCCAGCTCACCGCAGAGGATCTCTGGAAACACCATATATTTT. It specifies CASSPQRISGNTIYF. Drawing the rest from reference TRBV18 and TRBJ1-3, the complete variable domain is NAGVMQNPRHLVRRRGQEARLRCSPMKGHSHVYWYRQLPEEGLKFMVYLQKENIIDESGMPKERFSAEFPKEGPSILRIQQVVRGDSAAYFCASSPQRISGNTIYFGEGSWLTVV.